Below, 24 T cell receptor beta chains from the same sample are listed, as sequenced in a study of Ad26.COV2.S vaccination and SARS-CoV-2 variants. Treatment meaning: about 20 received Ad26.COV2.S at low or high dose, single or two shots; about 5 received placebo; per-sample allocation not given. After the first vaccine or placebo injection, samples were drawn on day 63. Generated by immunoSEQ multiplex PCR, the TCRdb table keeps only in-frame clones and is missing some. The repertoire holds about half a million clones, with roughly 87% as singletons. Sequencing was performed on peripheral blood, taken in a trial of Ad26.COV2.S vaccine versus placebo. These receptors were obtained from a person aged 18-65 years who received the Ad26.COV2.S COVID-19 vaccine or a placebo.

The gene calls are TRBV5-1 and TRBJ2-7, with TRBD1 matching 7 bases. The CDR3 is made up of 14 amino acids. V dropped 4 bases and J dropped 3; count of bases not matched to a gene: 7. Germline values: CDR1 SGHRS, CDR2 YFSETQ. As DNA, the CDR3 is TGCGCCAGCAGCCGAGGACAGGAAGGCTACGAGCAGTACTTC. Translated, it gives CASSRGQEGYEQYF.

The V call is TRBV10-3, the J call TRBJ2-3, with 8 positions matching TRBD1. This CDR3 region has 16 residues. After removal of 6 bases from V and 2 bases from J, the junction contained 10 bases not matched to a gene. From germline, CDR1 is ENHRY and CDR2 SYGVKD. The CDR3 nucleotides read TGTGCCATCAGCGGACAGGGACTCACCAACACAGATACGCAGTATTTT. This translates into CAISGQGLTNTDTQYF.

The chain recombines TRBV5-1 with TRBJ1-1, with 7 bases aligning to TRBD1. Per germline, CDR1 SGHRS and CDR2 YFSETQ. V trimming: 2 bases; J trimming: 3 bases; junction bases outside the gene matches: 7. This CDR3 comprises 15 residues. The CDR3 loop reads CASSLQQGLHTEAFF. The DNA for the CDR3 is TGCGCCAGCAGCTTACAACAGGGGTTACACACTGAAGCTTTCTTT.

About this clone itself: One junction end disagrees with the germline gene, perhaps due to a read error. This rearrangement joins TRBV27 to TRBJ1-1; no definite D call. This CDR3 has 13 amino acids. The V gene's germline CDR1 is MNHEY and CDR2 SMNVEV (reference sequence). This CDR3 reads CASSISYNTEAFF. The DNA for the CDR3 is TGTGCCAGCAGTATATCCTACAACACTGAAGCTTTCTTT.

V is TRBV9 and J is TRBJ1-4; 9 nucleotides agree with TRBD1. CDR3 length: 15 residues. Germline lookup yields CDR1 SGDLS and CDR2 YYNGEE. With 4 bases clipped from V and 5 bases from J, the junction kept 6 bases outside the gene matches. The CDR3 loop is CASSTRDRENEKLFF. The CDR3 bases are TGTGCCAGCAGCACAAGGGACAGGGAAAATGAAAAACTGTTTTTT. Full variable domain (outside the CDR3, taken from reference TRBV9 and TRBJ1-4): DSGVTQTPKHLITATGQRVTLRCSPRSGDLSVYWYQQSLDQGLQFLIQYYNGEERAKGNILERFSAQQFPDLHSELNLSSLELGDSALYFCASSTRDRENEKLFFGSGTQLSVL.

The chain links TRBV6-5 to TRBJ2-7, with TRBD2 matching over 8 bases. V was pared by 0 bases and J by 1 base, with 5 bases of the junction left unmatched. Germline assignment: CDR1 MNHEY and CDR2 SVGAGI. This CDR3 is 16 amino acids long. In DNA, the CDR3 is TGTGCCAGCAGTTACTCTGCGGGAGGTGCTTCCTACGAGCAGTACTTC. This gives the protein CASSYSAGGASYEQYF.

The chain has TRBV30 and TRBJ2-2; TRBD2 agrees at 11 bases. This CDR3 is 15 amino acids long. Trimming took 5 bases from V and 3 from J; bases not matched to a gene: 5. Germline V gives CDR1 GTSNPN, CDR2 SVGIG (reference sequence). The DNA of the CDR3 is TGTGCCTGGGCTAGCGGGGGGCAATACACCGGGGAGCTGTTTTTT. Translation: CAWASGGQYTGELFF.

In regard to this clone: Different DNA sequences within this sample yield the same CDR3. The rearrangement links TRBV24-1 to TRBJ2-1; 9 bases are a match to TRBD1. Germline CDR1 and CDR2: KGHDR and SFDVKD. The CDR3 totals 15 residues. V gave up 3 bases and J gave up 5 bases; unmatched junction bases: 4. The CDR3 bases are TGTGCCACCAGTGATCCAGGACAGGGGAACAATGAGCAGTTCTTC. This codes for CATSDPGQGNNEQFF.

Comment on this clone: A much bigger clone sits one base away, suggesting this may be a read error. Other DNA variants within this sample encode the same CDR3. The chain carries TRBV2 and TRBJ2-7; D ambiguous. This CDR3 is built from 10 residues. Trimming took off 6 bases at V and 4 bases at J, with 4 bases between the two ends. The germline CDR1 and CDR2 sequences are SNHLY and FYNNEI. The CDR3 DNA is TGTGCCAGCAGAGCATACGAGCAGTACTTC. Its translation: CASRAYEQYF.

This clone was counted only a few times. This chain connects TRBV28 to TRBJ2-7, with D uncertain. Deletions cut 6 bases from V and 7 bases from J, with 16 bases between. Germline V gene data show CDR1 as MDHEN and CDR2 as SYDVKM. The CDR3 has 13 amino acids. CDR3 residues: CASSPTPGREQYF. The DNA for the CDR3 is TGTGCCAGCAGCCCTACGCCCGGTCGGGAGCAGTACTTC.

CDR3 DNA: TGTGCCAGCTCACCAGGCGGAACAGGGACAGGATTCATCGAGCAGTACTTC. Translated: CASSPGGTGTGFIEQYF. V is TRBV18 and J is TRBJ2-7; 8 positions agree with TRBD1. Germline V gene data show CDR1 as KGHSH and CDR2 as LQKENI. The CDR3 is 17 amino acids. J was trimmed by 6 bases and V by 2 bases; bases with no gene match: 15.

This chain's CDR3 is CATSRDITDTQYF. CDR3 nucleotides: TGTGCCACCAGCAGGGATATCACAGATACGCAGTATTTT. V gene TRBV15 combines with J gene TRBJ2-3; the D is unclear. Germline values: CDR1 LNHNV, CDR2 YYDKDF (reference sequence). This CDR3 spans 13 amino acids. V was clipped by 3 bases and J by 2 bases, with 6 bases between them.

There are a few counts of this clone. This chain uses TRBV5-1 with TRBJ2-2, with a possible D match to TRBD2 (6 bases). Germline V CDR1 and CDR2: SGHRS, YFSETQ. With 1 base removed from V and 4 bases from J, the gap between germline ends came to 11 bases. The CDR3 loop spans 15 amino acids. In DNA form, the CDR3 reads TGCGCCAGCAGCTTGCCCGGGAGTATCACCGGGGAGCTGTTTTTT. It specifies CASSLPGSITGELFF. Together with reference TRBV5-1 and TRBJ2-2, the CDR3 gives the full variable domain: KAGVTQTPRYLIKTRGQQVTLSCSPISGHRSVSWYQQTPGQGLQFLFEYFSETQRNKGNFPGRFSGRQFSNSRSEMNVSTLELGDSALYLCASSLPGSITGELFFGEGSRLTVL.

This clone has just a few counts. The chain joins TRBV28 to TRBJ2-7; TRBD1 agrees at 9 bases. Germline V lookup: CDR1 MDHEN, CDR2 SYDVKM. V shed 5 bases and J 5 bases; nucleotides not matched to a gene: 10. There are 15 residues in the CDR3. This chain's CDR3 is CASSGLGQGSHEQYF. DNA for the CDR3: TGTGCCAGCAGTGGATTGGGACAGGGAAGCCACGAGCAGTACTTC.

V and J are TRBV15 and TRBJ1-3; D possibly corresponds to TRBD1 (5 bases). Per the germline V gene, CDR1 is LNHNV and CDR2 is YYDKDF (reference sequence). This CDR3 has 16 amino acids. V dropped 3 bases and J dropped 4 bases, with 16 bases sitting between them. This chain's CDR3 is CATSSPLRGPGNTIYF. In DNA, the CDR3 is TGTGCCACCAGCAGCCCACTCCGGGGCCCAGGAAACACCATATATTTT.

In its sample, this clone was seen a few times. The rearrangement joins TRBV2 to TRBJ1-4, with D unclear. The CDR3 is 14 residues long. V dropped 2 bases and J dropped 0 bases, with 4 bases sitting between them. CDR1 and CDR2 (germline): SNHLY, FYNNEI. The CDR3 sequence is CASSEQSTNEKLFF. CDR3 nucleotides: TGTGCCAGCAGTGAACAGTCAACTAATGAAAAACTGTTTTTT.

J is TRBJ1-5 and V is TRBV28; 7 nucleotides agree with TRBD1. Germline V gene sequence: CDR1 MDHEN, CDR2 SYDVKM. V gave up 3 bases and J gave up 3 bases; unmatched junction bases: 8. CDR3 length: 16 residues. For the CDR3, the DNA is TGTGCCAGCAGTTTCCCATACGACAGGGACAATCAGCCCCAGCATTTT. This codes for CASSFPYDRDNQPQHF.

The rearrangement joins TRBV7-9 to TRBJ1-1, with unresolved D. The germline V gene encodes CDR1 SEHNR and CDR2 FQNEAQ (reference sequence). The V end was cut by 5 bases, the J end by 2 bases, with 15 bases between. CDR3 length: 15 residues. CDR3 sequence (DNA): TGTGCCAGCAGCGGTCTTGGACGGGCCAACACTGAAGCTTTCTTT. Protein: CASSGLGRANTEAFF.

This rearrangement joins TRBV9 to TRBJ2-3, with D tentatively TRBD2 (6 bases). The CDR3 contains 18 residues. The V end lost 3 bases, the J end lost 0 bases, and 20 bases lay between the germline ends. Germline V gene sequence: CDR1 SGDLS, CDR2 YYNGEE. CDR3 coding DNA: TGTGCCAGCAGCGCCAGCGGGCAGTATACGCTGAGCACAGATACGCAGTATTTT. This gives the protein CASSASGQYTLSTDTQYF.

This chain connects TRBV6-5 to TRBJ2-7, with 8 positions matching TRBD1. The CDR3 is 13 residues long. In germline, CDR1 is MNHEY, CDR2 SVGAGI. Trimming removed 6 bases from V and 7 bases from J; junction bases left unmatched: 8. This CDR3 is CASRRTGLGEQYF. DNA of the CDR3: TGTGCCAGCAGGCGGACAGGGTTGGGGGAGCAGTACTTC.

The chain combines TRBV6-1 with TRBJ1-6; no clear D. Trimming shortened V by 2 bases and J by 9 bases, and 5 bases separated the two germline ends. CDR3 size: 12 residues. The germline gives CDR1 MNHNS, CDR2 SASEGT. This CDR3 reads CASSEMVSPLHF. DNA of the CDR3: TGTGCCAGCAGTGAAATGGTTTCACCCCTCCACTTT.

CDR3 sequence: CASSQVSSGRAGETQYF. Here the CDR3 DNA reads TGTGCCAGCAGCCAAGTGTCTAGCGGGAGGGCGGGAGAGACCCAGTACTTC. The genes are TRBV3-1 (or the pseudogene TRBV3-2) and TRBJ2-5, with 12 bases identical to TRBD2. This CDR3 has 17 amino acids. Germline V gives CDR1 LGHDT, CDR2 YNNKEL (reference sequence). With 1 base clipped from V and 4 bases from J, the junction kept 7 bases outside the gene matches.

The genes are TRBV28 and TRBJ2-1, with 7 bases identical to TRBD1. The V gene end was trimmed by 8 bases and the J gene end by 8 bases; junction bases not matched to a gene: 9. CDR3 length equals 13 residues. The germline V gene has CDR1 MDHEN and CDR2 SYDVKM. The CDR3 here is CASGSGGLYEQFF. The DNA of the CDR3 is TGTGCCAGCGGGTCAGGGGGTTTGTATGAGCAGTTCTTC. The variable domain in full, completed from reference TRBV28 and TRBJ2-1, reads DVKVTQSSRYLVKRTGEKVFLECVQDMDHENMFWYRQDPGLGLRLIYFSYDVKMKEKGDIPEGYSVSREKKERFSLILESASTNQTSMYLCASGSGGLYEQFFGPGTRLTVL.

This chain links TRBV7-3 with TRBJ2-2, with 7 positions matching TRBD1. Germline lookup yields CDR1 SGHTA and CDR2 FQGTGA. Trimming removed 4 bases from V and 0 bases from J; junction bases left unmatched: 2. The length of the CDR3 is 15 residues. CDR3 bases: TGTGCCAGCAGCTCCGGACAGGCGAACACCGGGGAGCTGTTTTTT. Translated, it gives CASSSGQANTGELFF.